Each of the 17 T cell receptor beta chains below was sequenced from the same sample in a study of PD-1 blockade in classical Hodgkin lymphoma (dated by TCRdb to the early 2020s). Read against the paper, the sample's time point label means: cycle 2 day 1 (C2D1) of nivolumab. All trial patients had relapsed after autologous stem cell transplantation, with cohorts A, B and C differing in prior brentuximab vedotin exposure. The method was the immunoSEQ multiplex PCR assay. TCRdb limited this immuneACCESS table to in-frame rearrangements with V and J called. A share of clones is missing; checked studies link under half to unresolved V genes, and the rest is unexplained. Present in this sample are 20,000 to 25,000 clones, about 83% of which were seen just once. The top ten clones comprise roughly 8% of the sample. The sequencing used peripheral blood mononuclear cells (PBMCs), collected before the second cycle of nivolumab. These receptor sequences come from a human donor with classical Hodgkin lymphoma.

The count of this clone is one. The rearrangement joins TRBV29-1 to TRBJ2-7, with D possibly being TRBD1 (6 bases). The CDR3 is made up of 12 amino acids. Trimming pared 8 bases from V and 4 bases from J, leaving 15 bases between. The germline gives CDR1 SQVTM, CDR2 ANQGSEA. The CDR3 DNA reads TGCAGCAGCAGGGGCGAGGGGTACGAGCAGTACTTC. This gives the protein CSSRGEGYEQYF.

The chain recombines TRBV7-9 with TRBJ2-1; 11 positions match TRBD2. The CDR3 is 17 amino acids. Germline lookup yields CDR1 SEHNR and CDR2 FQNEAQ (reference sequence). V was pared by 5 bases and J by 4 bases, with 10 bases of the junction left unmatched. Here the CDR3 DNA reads TGTGCCAGCAGCCCGAGACTAGCGGGGTCCTCGTACAATGAGCAGTTCTTC. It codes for CASSPRLAGSSYNEQFF.

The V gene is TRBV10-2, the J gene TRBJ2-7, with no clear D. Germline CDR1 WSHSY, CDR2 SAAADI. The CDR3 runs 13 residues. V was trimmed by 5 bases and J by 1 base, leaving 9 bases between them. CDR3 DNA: TGCGCCAGCAGTAATTTAGGGTCCTACGAGCAGTACTTC. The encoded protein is CASSNLGSYEQYF.

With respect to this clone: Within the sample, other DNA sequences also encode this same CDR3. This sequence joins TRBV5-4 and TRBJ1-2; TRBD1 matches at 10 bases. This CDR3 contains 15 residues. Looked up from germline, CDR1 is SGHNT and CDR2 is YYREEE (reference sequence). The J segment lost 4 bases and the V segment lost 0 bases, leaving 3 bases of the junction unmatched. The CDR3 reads CASSLGDRGGYGYTF. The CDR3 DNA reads TGTGCCAGCAGCTTGGGGGACAGGGGTGGCTATGGCTACACCTTC. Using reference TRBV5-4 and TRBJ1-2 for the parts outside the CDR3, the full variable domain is ETGVTQSPTHLIKTRGQQVTLRCSSQSGHNTVSWYQQALGQGPQFIFQYYREEENGRGNFPPRFSGLQFPNYSSELNVNALELDDSALYLCASSLGDRGGYGYTFGSGTRLTVV.

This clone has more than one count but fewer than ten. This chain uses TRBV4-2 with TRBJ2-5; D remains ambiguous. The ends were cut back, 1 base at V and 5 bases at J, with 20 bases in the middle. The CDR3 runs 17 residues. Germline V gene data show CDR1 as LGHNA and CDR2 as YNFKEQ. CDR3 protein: CASSQGSLGSAEETQYF. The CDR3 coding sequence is TGTGCCAGCAGCCAAGGGTCCCTTGGTTCAGCCGAGGAGACCCAGTACTTC.

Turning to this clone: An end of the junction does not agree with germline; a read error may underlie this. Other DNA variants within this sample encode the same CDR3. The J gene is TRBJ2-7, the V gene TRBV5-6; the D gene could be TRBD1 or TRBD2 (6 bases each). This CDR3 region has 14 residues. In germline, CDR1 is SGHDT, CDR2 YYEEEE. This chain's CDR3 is CASSLRGEWDEQYF. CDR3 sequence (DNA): TGTGCCAGCAGCTTGAGGGGGGAGTGGGACGAGCAGTATTTC.

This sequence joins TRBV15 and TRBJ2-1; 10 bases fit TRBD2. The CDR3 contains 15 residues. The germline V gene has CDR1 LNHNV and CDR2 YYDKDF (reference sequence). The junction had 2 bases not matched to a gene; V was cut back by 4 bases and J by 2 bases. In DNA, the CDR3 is TGTGCCACCAGCACAGCGGGGGGGGCCTACAATGAGCAGTTCTTC. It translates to CATSTAGGAYNEQFF. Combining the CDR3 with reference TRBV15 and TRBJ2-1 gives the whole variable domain DAMVIQNPRYQVTQFGKPVTLSCSQTLNHNVMYWYQQKSSQAPKLLFHYYDKDFNNEADTPDNFQSRRPNTSFCFLDIRSPGLGDTAMYLCATSTAGGAYNEQFFGPGTRLTVL.

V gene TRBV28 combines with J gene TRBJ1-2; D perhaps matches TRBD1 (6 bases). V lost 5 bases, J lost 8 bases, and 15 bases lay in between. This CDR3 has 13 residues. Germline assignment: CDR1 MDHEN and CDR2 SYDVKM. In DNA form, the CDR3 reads TGTGCCAGCAGTCGACCACAGGGATTAGGCTACACCTTC. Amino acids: CASSRPQGLGYTF.

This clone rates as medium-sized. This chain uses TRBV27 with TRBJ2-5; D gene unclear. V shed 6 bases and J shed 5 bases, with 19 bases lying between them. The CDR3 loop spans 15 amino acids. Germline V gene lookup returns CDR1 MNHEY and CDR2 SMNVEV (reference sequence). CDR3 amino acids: CASRPMMSTAETQYF. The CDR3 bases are TGTGCCAGCAGACCCATGATGAGTACGGCGGAGACCCAGTACTTC.

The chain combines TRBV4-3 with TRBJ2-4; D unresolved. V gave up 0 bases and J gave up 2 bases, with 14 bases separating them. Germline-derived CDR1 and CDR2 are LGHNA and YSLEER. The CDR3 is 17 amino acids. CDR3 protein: CASSQDGYTSSKNIQYF. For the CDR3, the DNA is TGCGCCAGCAGCCAAGATGGGTACACCTCCTCCAAAAACATTCAGTACTTC.

DNA for the CDR3: TGTGCCAGCAACGGGGGGGGCGCTGGCTACACCTTC. This translates into CASNGGGAGYTF. The rearrangement links TRBV6-6 to TRBJ1-2; possible D gene TRBD1, 6 bases. The CDR3 totals 12 residues. The germline CDR1 and CDR2 sequences are MNHNY and SVGAGI (reference sequence). Trimming pared 7 bases from V and 7 bases from J, leaving 13 bases between.

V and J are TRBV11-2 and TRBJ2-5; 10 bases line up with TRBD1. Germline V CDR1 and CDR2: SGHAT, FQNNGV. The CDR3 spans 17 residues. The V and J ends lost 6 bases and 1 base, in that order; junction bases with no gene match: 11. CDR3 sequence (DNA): TGTGCCAGCAGTTTATTGCATAGGACAGGGGGCCAAGAGACCCAGTACTTC. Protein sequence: CASSLLHRTGGQETQYF.

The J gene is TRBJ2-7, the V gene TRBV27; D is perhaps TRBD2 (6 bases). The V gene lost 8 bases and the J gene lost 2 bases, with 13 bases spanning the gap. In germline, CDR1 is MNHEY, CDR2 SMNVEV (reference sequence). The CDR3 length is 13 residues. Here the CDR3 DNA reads TGTGCCAGCCGCGCGGGGATGGCCTACGAGCAGTACTTC. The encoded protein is CASRAGMAYEQYF.

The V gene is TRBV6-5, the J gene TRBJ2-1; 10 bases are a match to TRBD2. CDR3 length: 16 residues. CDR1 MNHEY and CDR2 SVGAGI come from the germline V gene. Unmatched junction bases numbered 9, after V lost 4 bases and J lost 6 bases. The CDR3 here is CASSLLPLAGGNEQFF. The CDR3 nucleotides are TGTGCCAGCAGTTTGCTACCTTTAGCGGGAGGCAATGAGCAGTTCTTC.

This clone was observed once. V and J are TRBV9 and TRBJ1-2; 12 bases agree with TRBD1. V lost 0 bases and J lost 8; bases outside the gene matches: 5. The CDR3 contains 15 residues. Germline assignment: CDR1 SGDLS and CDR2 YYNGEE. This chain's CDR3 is CASSVGGQGAPGYTF. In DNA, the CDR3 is TGTGCCAGCAGCGTAGGGGGACAGGGGGCGCCCGGCTACACCTTC.

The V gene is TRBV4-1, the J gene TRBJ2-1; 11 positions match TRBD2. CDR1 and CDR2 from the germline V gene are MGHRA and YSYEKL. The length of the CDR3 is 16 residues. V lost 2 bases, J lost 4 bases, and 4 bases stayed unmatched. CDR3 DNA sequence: TGCGCCAGCAGCCAACCGGGACTAGCGGAATACAATGAGCAGTTCTTC. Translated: CASSQPGLAEYNEQFF.

CDR3 loop: CSGGTPGGNEQFF. CDR3 bases: TGCAGCGGGGGGACTCCGGGAGGGAATGAGCAGTTCTTC. The chain combines TRBV29-1 with TRBJ2-1; 8 positions match TRBD2. The CDR3 totals 13 residues. CDR1 and CDR2 from the germline V gene are SQVTM and ANQGSEA. The trim removed 7 bases at V and 7 bases at J, leaving 9 bases unmatched.